These 26 T cell receptor beta chains were all obtained from the same sample, sequenced in a study of PD-L1 blockade in urothelial cancer. Time point of the sample: pretreatment peripheral blood. Some clones are missing from TCRdb's copy, which holds only in-frame ones; the method was immunoSEQ multiplex PCR. Here the sample spans about 49,000 clones, around 79% being singletons. Sequences were derived from PBMCs, sampled around atezolizumab (anti-PD-L1) treatment. All receptors come from a man between 65 and 80 years old with urothelial cancer.

The chain couples TRBV19 to TRBJ1-2; no firm D call. Germline CDR1 LNHDA, CDR2 SQIVND (reference sequence). V lost 0 bases and J lost 5, with 13 bases in between. There are 15 residues in the CDR3. The CDR3 nucleotides are TGTGCCAGTAGTATAGATAAGGGCGGAGGATATGGCTACACCTTC. Amino acids: CASSIDKGGGYGYTF. Drawing the rest from reference TRBV19 and TRBJ1-2, the complete variable domain is DGGITQSPKYLFRKEGQNVTLSCEQNLNHDAMYWYRQDPGQGLRLIYYSQIVNDFQKGDIAEGYSVSREKKESFPLTVTSAQKNPTAFYLCASSIDKGGGYGYTFGSGTRLTVV.

With regard to this clone: This CDR3 is also generated by other DNA sequences in the sample. The V and J genes are TRBV29-1 and TRBJ2-5; 9 nucleotides align to TRBD1. The CDR3 length is 13 residues. Germline V CDR1 and CDR2: SQVTM, ANQGSEA. V shed 6 bases, J shed 4 bases, and the junction held 6 bases outside the gene matches. The CDR3 DNA reads TGCAGCGTCAGGGGACAGGGAGGAGAGACCCAGTACTTC. This encodes CSVRGQGGETQYF.

The genes are TRBV29-1 and TRBJ1-2; D uncertain. Germline V gene sequence: CDR1 SQVTM, CDR2 ANQGSEA. This CDR3 has 11 amino acids. V lost 6 bases and J 2 bases, leaving 7 bases between the germline ends. CDR3 bases: TGCAGCGTCATAGAGAACTATGGCTACACCTTC. It is translated as CSVIENYGYTF.

V is TRBV28 and J is TRBJ1-5, with D uncertain. The V end was cut by 5 bases, the J end by 5 bases, with 10 bases between. Germline V CDR1 and CDR2: MDHEN, SYDVKM. The length of the CDR3 is 13 residues. The DNA for the CDR3 is TGTGCCAGCAGTAATACAGTAGATCAGCCCCAGCATTTT. Amino acid sequence: CASSNTVDQPQHF.

The rearrangement links TRBV28 to TRBJ2-7; D perhaps matches TRBD1 (6 bases). With 3 bases removed from V and 0 bases from J, the gap between germline ends came to 12 bases. The CDR3 runs to 15 residues. Germline V gene data show CDR1 as MDHEN and CDR2 as SYDVKM. CDR3 DNA sequence: TGTGCCAGCAGTTTCCAGGGGCGGGCCTCCTACGAGCAGTACTTC. It specifies CASSFQGRASYEQYF. Full variable domain (remainder filled in from reference TRBV28 and TRBJ2-7): DVKVTQSSRYLVKRTGEKVFLECVQDMDHENMFWYRQDPGLGLRLIYFSYDVKMKEKGDIPEGYSVSREKKERFSLILESASTNQTSMYLCASSFQGRASYEQYFGPGTRLTVT.

This clone has only a few counts. This chain's CDR3 is CASSGTGATNEKLFF. The DNA of the CDR3 is TGTGCCAGCAGTGGGACGGGGGCAACTAATGAAAAACTGTTTTTT. V usage is TRBV7-9 and J usage is TRBJ1-4; perhaps TRBD1 as D (5 bases). The CDR3 length is 15 residues. V lost 6 bases to trimming and J lost 0 bases, with 11 bases between them. Germline V gene data show CDR1 as SEHNR and CDR2 as FQNEAQ (reference sequence).

CDR3 in amino acids: CASSSGQGYGYTF. CDR3 bases: TGTGCCAGCAGCTCGGGACAGGGGTATGGCTACACCTTC. This rearrangement joins TRBV5-5 to TRBJ1-2; 10 nucleotides line up with TRBD1. Trimming removed 3 bases from V and 5 bases from J; junction bases left unmatched: 1. Germline values: CDR1 SGHKS, CDR2 YYEKEE (reference sequence). This CDR3 is 13 amino acids long.

CDR3 sequence: CASSLPGGTQETQYF. CDR3 nucleotide sequence: TGCGCCAGCAGCTTACCGGGCGGGACGCAAGAGACCCAGTACTTC. The chain has TRBV5-1 and TRBJ2-5; the D gene is possibly TRBD2 (6 bases). CDR3 length: 15 amino acids. The V end lost 2 bases, the J end lost 2 bases, and 13 bases lay between the germline ends. The germline V gene has CDR1 SGHRS and CDR2 YFSETQ. The full variable domain, completed using reference TRBV5-1 and TRBJ2-5, is KAGVTQTPRYLIKTRGQQVTLSCSPISGHRSVSWYQQTPGQGLQFLFEYFSETQRNKGNFPGRFSGRQFSNSRSEMNVSTLELGDSALYLCASSLPGGTQETQYFGPGTRLLVL.

This clone appeared a single time. The chain couples TRBV5-1 to TRBJ2-5; 13 bases fit TRBD2. CDR3 length: 16 residues. V trimming: 1 base; J trimming: 5 bases; junction bases outside the gene matches: 5. The germline V gene encodes CDR1 SGHRS and CDR2 YFSETQ. CDR3 amino acids: CASSLTSGRAVETQYF. The CDR3 DNA reads TGCGCCAGCAGCTTGACTAGCGGGAGGGCTGTGGAGACCCAGTACTTC. The whole variable domain, remainder taken from reference TRBV5-1 and TRBJ2-5, is KAGVTQTPRYLIKTRGQQVTLSCSPISGHRSVSWYQQTPGQGLQFLFEYFSETQRNKGNFPGRFSGRQFSNSRSEMNVSTLELGDSALYLCASSLTSGRAVETQYFGPGTRLLVL.

The J gene is TRBJ1-5, the V gene TRBV9, with 7 bases lining up with TRBD1. This CDR3 region has 17 residues. V shed 2 bases and J 2 bases; nucleotides not matched to a gene: 10. Germline values: CDR1 SGDLS, CDR2 YYNGEE. CDR3 in amino acids: CASSVGQNLDGNQPQHF. CDR3 in DNA: TGTGCCAGCAGCGTGGGACAGAATTTAGATGGCAATCAGCCCCAGCATTTT.

The chain combines TRBV2 with TRBJ2-1; 13 bases are shared with TRBD2. The CDR3 is 14 amino acids. J was trimmed by 7 bases and V by 8 bases; bases with no gene match: 5. Germline CDR1 SNHLY, CDR2 FYNNEI. The CDR3 region is CASWTSGSLNEQFF. For the CDR3, the DNA is TGTGCCAGCTGGACTAGCGGGAGTTTGAATGAGCAGTTCTTC.

V and J are TRBV5-1 and TRBJ2-7, with 7 bases aligning to TRBD1. The CDR3 spans 14 residues. CDR1 and CDR2 (germline): SGHRS, YFSETQ. Trimming at V came to 4 bases and at J to 2 bases, leaving 6 bases not matched to a gene. CDR3 nucleotide sequence: TGCGCCAGCAGCCCGGGACAGCAGCCCTACGAGCAGTACTTC. It is translated as CASSPGQQPYEQYF.

The DNA of the CDR3 is TGTGCCAGCAGTCCTCCGGGACTTGCGGGGGGGACCCAGTACTTC. Its translation is CASSPPGLAGGTQYF. The chain combines TRBV28 with TRBJ2-5, with TRBD2 matching 8 bases. Germline CDR1 and CDR2: MDHEN and SYDVKM. There are 15 residues in the CDR3. V dropped 5 bases and J dropped 7; count of bases not matched to a gene: 12.

The V gene is TRBV9, the J gene TRBJ2-3; the match to TRBD1 covers 11 bases. The CDR3 consists of 14 residues. Trimming removed 3 bases from V and 5 bases from J; junction bases left unmatched: 2. Germline V gene sequence: CDR1 SGDLS, CDR2 YYNGEE. The CDR3 DNA sequence: TGTGCCAGCAGCGGGACAGGGGGCAGAGATACGCAGTATTTT. Amino acids: CASSGTGGRDTQYF. Filled out from reference TRBV9 and TRBJ2-3, the complete variable domain reads DSGVTQTPKHLITATGQRVTLRCSPRSGDLSVYWYQQSLDQGLQFLIQYYNGEERAKGNILERFSAQQFPDLHSELNLSSLELGDSALYFCASSGTGGRDTQYFGPGTRLTVL.

The rearrangement uses TRBV28 and TRBJ1-1; weak D call: TRBD1 (6 bases). Trimming removed 10 bases from V and 5 bases from J, with 20 bases in between. The length of the CDR3 is 14 residues. CDR1 is MDHEN, CDR2 SYDVKM, per germline. The chain's CDR3 is CATYVGQGRTEAFF. The CDR3 DNA follows: TGTGCCACCTATGTAGGCCAGGGGAGAACTGAAGCTTTCTTT. The full variable domain, rest sourced from reference TRBV28 and TRBJ1-1, is DVKVTQSSRYLVKRTGEKVFLECVQDMDHENMFWYRQDPGLGLRLIYFSYDVKMKEKGDIPEGYSVSREKKERFSLILESASTNQTSMYLCATYVGQGRTEAFFGQGTRLTVV.

The chain is built from TRBV9 and TRBJ1-4; D may be TRBD1 (5 bases). This CDR3 has 14 residues. Germline loops: CDR1 SGDLS, CDR2 YYNGEE. The ends were cut back, 3 bases at V and 3 bases at J, with 9 bases in the middle. The CDR3 DNA reads as TGTGCCAGCAGCGCATCAGGGTCTAATGAAAAACTGTTTTTT. Residues: CASSASGSNEKLFF.

The chain couples TRBV14 to TRBJ1-1; D uncertain. Trimming pared 0 bases from V and 3 bases from J, leaving 5 bases between. Germline-derived CDR1 and CDR2 are SGHDN and FVKESK. The CDR3 runs to 13 residues. This CDR3 is CASSQDTDTEAFF. CDR3 sequence (DNA): TGTGCCAGCAGCCAAGATACGGACACTGAAGCTTTCTTT.

The rearrangement joins TRBV29-1 to TRBJ2-5; 7 positions match TRBD2. Germline V gene lookup returns CDR1 SQVTM and CDR2 ANQGSEA. This CDR3 region has 15 residues. The V and J ends lost 6 bases and 2 bases, in that order; junction bases with no gene match: 12. CDR3 sequence: CSVNGLGGPQETQYF. The CDR3 bases are TGCAGCGTCAACGGACTAGGAGGGCCGCAAGAGACCCAGTACTTC.

The chain has TRBV2 and TRBJ1-1; a possible D gene is TRBD1 (6 bases). Per germline, CDR1 SNHLY and CDR2 FYNNEI. V lost 6 bases, J lost 4 bases, and 18 bases lay in between. This CDR3 has 15 residues. DNA of the CDR3: TGTGCCAGCAGAGAACAGGGTATTCGGAGCACTGAAGCTTTCTTT. Translating it yields CASREQGIRSTEAFF.

This chain links TRBV5-6 with TRBJ1-1; 9 bases are shared with TRBD1. V was pared by 0 bases and J by 4 bases, with 1 base of the junction left unmatched. The CDR3 is 14 residues long. Per germline, CDR1 SGHDT and CDR2 YYEEEE. CDR3: CASSLGDRVTEAFF. CDR3 nucleotides: TGTGCCAGCAGCTTGGGGGACAGGGTCACTGAAGCTTTCTTT.

CDR3 sequence reads: CASSEEGNRIETQYF. For the CDR3, the DNA is TGTGCCAGCAGCGAAGAAGGGAACAGGATTGAGACCCAGTACTTC. This chain joins TRBV11-2 and TRBJ2-5; the D gene is possibly TRBD1 (5 bases). The CDR3 covers 15 residues. CDR1 is SGHAT, CDR2 FQNNGV, per germline. V gave up 5 bases and J gave up 5 bases, with 18 bases separating them.

The count of this clone is one. The V and J genes are TRBV19 and TRBJ2-6; D not resolved. V lost 7 bases and J 1 base, leaving 11 bases between the germline ends. The CDR3 is made up of 15 amino acids. CDR1 is LNHDA and CDR2 is SQIVND in the germline V gene (reference sequence). Here the CDR3 DNA reads TGTGCCAGTACCGCTGGGCCTTCTGGGGCCAACGTCCTGACTTTC. This translates into CASTAGPSGANVLTF.

This clone was detected once. The chain carries TRBV2 and TRBJ2-7, with no clear D. V was clipped by 7 bases and J by 2 bases, with 12 bases between them. CDR1 is SNHLY and CDR2 is FYNNEI in the germline V gene. The CDR3 is 13 amino acids. The CDR3: CASKESPTYEQYF. The DNA for the CDR3 is TGTGCCAGCAAGGAGTCCCCGACCTACGAGCAGTACTTC.

The V call is TRBV30, the J call TRBJ1-2; no definite D call. Germline-derived CDR1 and CDR2 are GTSNPN and SVGIG (reference sequence). This CDR3 comprises 13 residues. The ends were cut back, 0 bases at V and 9 bases at J, with 14 bases in the middle. The CDR3 bases are TGTGCCTGGAGTGTGGCGGAGTACCGACGCTACACCTTC. This encodes CAWSVAEYRRYTF.

The chain joins TRBV27 to TRBJ2-7, with 9 bases fitting TRBD1. J lost 3 bases, V lost 5 bases, and 11 bases had no gene match. This CDR3 comprises 16 residues. The germline gives CDR1 MNHEY, CDR2 SMNVEV (reference sequence). CDR3 sequence reads: CASSPFGGTGLYEQYF. The DNA of the CDR3 is TGTGCCAGCAGTCCCTTTGGTGGGACAGGGCTCTACGAGCAGTACTTC.

V is TRBV7-2 and J is TRBJ2-7; TRBD1 aligns across 7 bases. This CDR3 spans 15 amino acids. With 0 bases clipped from V and 3 bases from J, the junction kept 5 bases outside the gene matches. Germline loops: CDR1 SGHTA, CDR2 FQGNSA. This chain's CDR3 is CASSLARGGHYEQYF. Here the CDR3 DNA reads TGTGCCAGCAGCTTAGCGAGAGGGGGCCACTACGAGCAGTACTTC.